The present T cell receptor (beta chain) was sequenced within a study of blood T cell repertoires in COVID-19. Study summary: COVID-19 samples from acute and convalescent phases originated in the United States, Italy and Spain. T cells, B-cell-depleted T cells, or PBMCs provided the cDNA or gDNA that served as material.

Germline CDR1 and CDR2: MNHEY and SVGEGT. The CDR3 runs to 19 residues. V lost 5 bases and J lost 0; bases outside the gene matches: 10. Original processing methods: Nucleated cell number was recorded as an estimate derived from reference gene primer amplification. Generated by immunoSEQ multiplex PCR, the TCRdb table keeps only in-frame clones and is missing some. The D gene and trimming were derived from the DNA, and the V and J assignments and clone size from that table. This table holds 80,000 or so clones, around three quarters found once. Sequencing input: peripheral blood. This clonotype was obtained from a woman in her 70s with acute or convalescent COVID-19. The chain employs TRBV6-2 or TRBV6-3 and TRBJ2-2; TRBD2 matches 12 bases. This chain's CDR3 is CASSPLAGGPVANTGELFF. CDR3 coding DNA: TGTGCCAGCAGTCCACTAGCGGGGGGCCCGGTCGCGAACACCGGGGAGCTGTTTTTT.